This T cell receptor (beta chain) is from a study of early T cells in non-severe SARS-CoV-2 infection. Study-level background: The input, bulk RNA from unsorted whole blood, was sequenced, and chains were unpaired.

This clonotype was seen a handful of times. The antigen is not known. The TCR library protocol attached unique molecular identifiers to the individual cDNA molecules. TCRdb independently ran MiXCR on the 5' RACE reads; one entry per CDR3 protein. The sample has 120,000 or so distinct CDR3 sequences, over 9.5% seen once. Findings and limits, study-wide: Matching against VDJdb likely underestimated virus-specific expansions, favoring anti-spike CD8.

Germline V lookup: CDR1 MNHNS, CDR2 SASEGT. The CDR3 totals 13 residues. V was shortened by 11 bases and J by 1 base, with 15 bases between the two germline ends. This TCR was recovered from an adult who was a healthcare worker with PCR-confirmed SARS-CoV-2 infection or an uninfected control (not recorded which). V usage is TRBV6-1 and J usage is TRBJ2-7, with D possibly TRBD2 on 6 matching bases. This specimen consisted of whole blood, obtained at baseline. In DNA form, the CDR3 reads TGTGCCTCTCGGAGGGAGCTTTCCTACGAGCAGTACTTC. The encoded protein is CASRRELSYEQYF.